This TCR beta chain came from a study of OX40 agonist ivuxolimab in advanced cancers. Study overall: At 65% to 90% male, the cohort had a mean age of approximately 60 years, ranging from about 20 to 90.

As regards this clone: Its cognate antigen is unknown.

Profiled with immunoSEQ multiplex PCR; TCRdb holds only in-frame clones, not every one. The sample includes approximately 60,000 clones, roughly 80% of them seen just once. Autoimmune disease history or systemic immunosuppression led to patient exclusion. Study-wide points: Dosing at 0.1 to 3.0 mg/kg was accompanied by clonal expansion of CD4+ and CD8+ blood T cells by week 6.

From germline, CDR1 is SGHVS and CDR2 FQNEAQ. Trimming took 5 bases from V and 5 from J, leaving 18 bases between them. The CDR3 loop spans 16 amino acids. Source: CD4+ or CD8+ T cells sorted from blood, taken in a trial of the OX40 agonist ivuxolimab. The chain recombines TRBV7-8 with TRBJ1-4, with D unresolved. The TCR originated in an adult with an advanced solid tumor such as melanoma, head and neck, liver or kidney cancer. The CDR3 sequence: CASSPRRDWGNEKLFF. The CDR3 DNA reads TGTGCCAGCAGCCCAAGACGCGACTGGGGAAATGAAAAACTGTTTTTT.